Sequencing of this T cell receptor (beta chain) was carried out in a study of cytomegalovirus exposure and HLA in healthy donors. The study, taken as a whole, reports: The study assumed roughly uniform donor sequencing depth for presence/absence analyses.

Of note for this clone: Its specificity is unknown.

The CDR3 has 15 residues. The germline V gene has CDR1 SGDLS and CDR2 YYNGEE. Trimming removed 0 bases from V and 0 bases from J, with 6 bases in between. The PCR had 60 Vbeta and 13 Jbeta primers. Sequencing used immunoSEQ multiplex PCR; TCRdb keeps in-frame clones, though not all of them. The table records 100,000 to 120,000 clones, approximately 80% of them present only once. The TCR was taken from a woman aged 30 to 39 in good health and CMV-seropositive. Sequenced material: PBMCs. The rearrangement uses TRBV9 and TRBJ2-2, with a tentative D call TRBD2 (6 bases). The CDR3, as DNA: TGTGCCAGCAGCGTAGCGGGGGCGAACACCGGGGAGCTGTTTTTT. Translated, it gives CASSVAGANTGELFF.